The present entry profiles one T cell receptor beta chain with its context. This record belongs to a study of blood T cell repertoires in COVID-19. Study-wide context: Donors in the United States, Italy and Spain gave samples during acute or convalescent COVID-19. Nucleic acid was either cDNA or gDNA, and it came from T cells, B-cell-depleted T cells, or PBMCs.

Germline V lookup: CDR1 LNHDA, CDR2 SQIVND (reference sequence). Trimming took off 5 bases at V and 7 bases at J, with 15 bases between the two ends. The CDR3 spans 14 residues. Per the study methods: The authors estimated nucleated cell counts from reference gene primer amplification. Libraries were prepared by immunoSEQ multiplex PCR; TCRdb keeps only in-frame clonotypes and omits some of them. V, J and clone size reflect that table, while D and trimming were determined from the DNA. The top ten clones hold 20% to 25% of a sample with approximately 85,000 clones, about 86% of them seen once. The sample was peripheral blood. This sequence originates from a woman over 75 in a cohort sampled during active or convalescent COVID-19. The rearrangement links TRBV19 to TRBJ2-1; perhaps TRBD1 as D (6 bases). As DNA, the CDR3 is TGTGCCAGTAGTGGGGGCGCAAGTGGGAATGAGCAGTTCTTC. Its protein is CASSGGASGNEQFF.